This T cell receptor (beta chain) was retrieved from a study of blood T cell repertoires in COVID-19. Background on the study: The United States, Italy and Spain were the sources of the acute and convalescent COVID-19 samples. In each case, the material was cDNA or gDNA derived from T cells, B-cell-depleted T cells, or PBMCs.

The protocol was immunoSEQ multiplex PCR, while the TCRdb copy is restricted to in-frame clones and leaves out a portion. The sample lists over 150,000 clones, around 90% seen once, with about 2.3% in the top ten. This clone showed up just a few times. The CDR3 runs to 14 residues. The germline CDR1 and CDR2 sequences are MGHDK and SYGVNS. V was pared by 2 bases and J by 11 bases, with 8 bases of the junction left unmatched. Participants' own reports of clinical history determined their cohort assignment. What the recovered Cohort 3 donors had was two negative PCRs, clearance, or symptom resolution. The TCR originated in a woman in her twenties or thirties who had recovered from COVID-19. The chain combines TRBV25-1 with TRBJ1-1; 10 bases are shared with TRBD1. The specimen sequenced was PBMCs or T cells enriched from blood (not recorded which). As DNA, the CDR3 is TGTGCCAGCAGTGAACTCAGGACAGGGGGAGAGGCTTTCTTT. Protein: CASSELRTGGEAFF.